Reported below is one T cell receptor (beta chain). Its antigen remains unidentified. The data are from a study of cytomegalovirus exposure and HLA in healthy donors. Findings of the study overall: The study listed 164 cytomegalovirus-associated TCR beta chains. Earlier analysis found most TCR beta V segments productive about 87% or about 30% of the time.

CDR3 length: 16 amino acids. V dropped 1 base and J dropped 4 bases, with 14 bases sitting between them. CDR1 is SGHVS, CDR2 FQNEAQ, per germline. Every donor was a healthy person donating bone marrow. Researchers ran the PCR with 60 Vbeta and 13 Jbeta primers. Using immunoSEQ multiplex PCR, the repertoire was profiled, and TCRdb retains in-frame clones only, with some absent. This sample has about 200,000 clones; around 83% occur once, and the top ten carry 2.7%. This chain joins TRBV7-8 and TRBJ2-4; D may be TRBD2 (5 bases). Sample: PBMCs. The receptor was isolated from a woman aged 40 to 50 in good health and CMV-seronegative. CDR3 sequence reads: CASSLGSSGSKNIQYF. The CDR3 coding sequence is TGTGCCAGCAGCTTAGGGTCCAGCGGATCTAAAAACATTCAGTACTTC.